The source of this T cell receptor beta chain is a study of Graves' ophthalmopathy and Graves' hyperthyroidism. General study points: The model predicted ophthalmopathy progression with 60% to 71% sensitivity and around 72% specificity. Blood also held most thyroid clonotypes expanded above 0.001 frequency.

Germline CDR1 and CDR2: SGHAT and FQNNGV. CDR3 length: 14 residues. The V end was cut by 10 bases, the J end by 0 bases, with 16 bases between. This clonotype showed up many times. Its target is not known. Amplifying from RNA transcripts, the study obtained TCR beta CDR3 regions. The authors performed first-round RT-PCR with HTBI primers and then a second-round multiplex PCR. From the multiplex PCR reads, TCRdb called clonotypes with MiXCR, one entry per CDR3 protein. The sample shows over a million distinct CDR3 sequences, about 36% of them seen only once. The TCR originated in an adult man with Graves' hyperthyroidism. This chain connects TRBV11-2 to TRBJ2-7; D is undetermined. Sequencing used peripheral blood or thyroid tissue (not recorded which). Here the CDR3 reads CATLPRQGSYEQYF. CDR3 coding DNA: TGTGCCACGCTACCTCGGCAAGGCTCCTACGAGCAGTACTTC.